One and the same sample provided the 29 T cell receptor beta chains below, sequenced in a study of T cell responses to AZD1222 COVID-19 vaccine. Libraries were prepared by immunoSEQ multiplex PCR; TCRdb keeps only in-frame clonotypes and omits some of them. The sample yields about 130,000 clones, about 87% seen once. Sequencing was performed on peripheral blood, taken on day 0 of AZD1222 vaccination. The receptors derive from an adult in good health.

V and J are TRBV7-2 and TRBJ1-4; D is unclear. This CDR3 is built from 16 residues. V was shortened by 2 bases and J by 0 bases, with 10 bases between the two germline ends. Looked up from germline, CDR1 is SGHTA and CDR2 is FQGNSA. The CDR3 protein is CASSLSRPSTNEKLFF. CDR3 nucleotides: TGTGCCAGCAGCTTATCCCGGCCCTCAACTAATGAAAAACTGTTTTTT.

The chain has TRBV12-3 or TRBV12-4 and TRBJ2-1; D is unresolved. The CDR3 extends over 12 amino acids. Trimming shortened V by 1 base and J by 9 bases, and 7 bases separated the two germline ends. The CDR3 DNA sequence: TGTGCCAGCAGTTTAGTCGTCGGTGAGCAGTTCTTC. It codes for CASSLVVGEQFF.

The chain has TRBV7-2 and TRBJ2-1; TRBD2 might be the D (5 bases). The CDR3 is 14 residues long. V was shortened by 4 bases and J by 3 bases, with 10 bases between the two germline ends. Germline CDR1 reads SGHTA; CDR2 reads FQGNSA. The CDR3 DNA reads TGTGCCAGCAGCTACAGCCGGGACTACAATGAGCAGTTCTTC. Its protein product is CASSYSRDYNEQFF.

The chain couples TRBV7-2 to TRBJ2-5, with a weak D call TRBD2 (6 bases). CDR1 and CDR2 from the germline V gene are SGHTA and FQGNSA. There are 14 residues in the CDR3. The germline V and J ends were trimmed by 4 bases and 5 bases, with 14 bases remaining between them. The DNA of the CDR3 is TGTGCCAGCAGCTCTGGGGTAGCGGTGGAGACCCAGTACTTC. This sequence encodes CASSSGVAVETQYF. Looking up the rest from reference TRBV7-2 and TRBJ2-5 gives the full variable domain: GAGVSQSPSNKVTEKGKDVELRCDPISGHTALYWYRQSLGQGLEFLIYFQGNSAPDKSGLPSDRFSAERTGGSVSTLTIQRTQQEDSAVYLCASSSGVAVETQYFGPGTRLLVL.

The gene calls are TRBV27 and TRBJ1-6, with TRBD1 identical over 7 bases. The junction had 6 bases not matched to a gene; V was cut back by 4 bases and J by 0 bases. The CDR3 contains 17 residues. Germline CDR1 and CDR2: MNHEY and SMNVEV (reference sequence). The CDR3 DNA follows: TGTGCCAGCAGTTCCGGACAGGTCAGCTCCTATAATTCACCCCTCCACTTT. Protein product: CASSSGQVSSYNSPLHF.

The chain carries TRBV6-5 and TRBJ2-2; no definite D call. The V and J ends lost 7 bases and 3 bases respectively, with 12 bases between them. Germline CDR1 MNHEY, CDR2 SVGAGI. The CDR3 is 14 residues long. CDR3 sequence: CASTSSADTGELFF. The CDR3 nucleotides are TGTGCCAGCACATCCTCAGCAGACACCGGGGAGCTGTTTTTT.

The chain combines TRBV27 with TRBJ1-1, with D unclear. The CDR3 is made up of 12 amino acids. The V end was cut by 5 bases, the J end by 9 bases, with 13 bases between. Germline V gene data show CDR1 as MNHEY and CDR2 as SMNVEV (reference sequence). CDR3 in amino acids: CASSTGFRKAFF. CDR3 bases: TGTGCCAGCAGTACCGGCTTCCGTAAAGCTTTCTTT.

The chain is built from TRBV10-3 and TRBJ2-3; TRBD2 might be the D (6 bases). V lost 3 bases and J 2 bases, leaving 15 bases between the germline ends. Germline lookup yields CDR1 ENHRY and CDR2 SYGVKD. This CDR3 spans 16 amino acids. CDR3 sequence (DNA): TGTGCCATCAGTGATCCCTTGGGGAGGCCCACAGATACGCAGTATTTT. It specifies CAISDPLGRPTDTQYF.

This rearrangement joins TRBV6-4 to TRBJ2-3, with TRBD2 matching 7 bases. Per the germline V gene, CDR1 is MRHNA and CDR2 is SNTAGT. CDR3 length: 15 residues. With V trimmed by 2 bases and J by 6 bases, 8 bases remained unmatched. This CDR3 reads CASSDGRADMDTQYF. CDR3 DNA: TGTGCCAGCAGTGACGGGAGGGCCGATATGGATACGCAGTATTTT.

The chain links TRBV5-8 to TRBJ2-7; unclear D gene. Trimming pared 4 bases from V and 3 bases from J, leaving 5 bases between. The germline V gene encodes CDR1 SGHTS and CDR2 YDEGEE. The CDR3 extends over 11 amino acids. Here the CDR3 DNA reads TGTGCCAGCAGCCGAAGCTACGAGCAGTACTTC. It encodes CASSRSYEQYF.

Comments on this clone: Because the CDR3's place on the DNA is in doubt, the DNA is left out and the CDR3 is given as listed by TCRdb. The chain recombines TRBV19 with TRBJ1-5. The CDR3 sequence runs 14 residues, both termini included. Germline lookup yields CDR1 LNHDA and CDR2 SQIVND (reference sequence). This chain's CDR3 is CASSIDVWRRPQHF.

The chain employs TRBV10-3 and TRBJ2-3; TRBD2 agrees at 9 bases. Germline-derived CDR1 and CDR2 are ENHRY and SYGVKD. V lost 5 bases and J lost 6; bases outside the gene matches: 12. This CDR3 is 16 amino acids long. In nucleotides, the CDR3 is TGTGCCATCAGTAGACGTGAAGGGCGGGAGGGGGATACGCAGTATTTT. As protein: CAISRREGREGDTQYF.

This chain uses TRBV4-2 with TRBJ1-4; no definite D call. This CDR3 is 12 amino acids long. Germline CDR1 is LGHNA and CDR2 is YNFKEQ. V lost 4 bases to trimming and J lost 8 bases, with 8 bases between them. The CDR3 bases are TGTGCCAGCAGCCCGCCCGGAGAAAAACTGTTTTTT. It codes for CASSPPGEKLFF.

V usage is TRBV27 and J usage is TRBJ1-1; no clear D. This CDR3 is 12 amino acids long. V lost 3 bases and J 5 bases, leaving 7 bases between the germline ends. Germline V CDR1 and CDR2: MNHEY, SMNVEV (reference sequence). DNA of the CDR3: TGTGCCAGCAGTTTTTGGGGAACTGAAGCTTTCTTT. The encoded protein is CASSFWGTEAFF.

The rearrangement joins TRBV27 to TRBJ2-1, with TRBD1 as a possible D gene (5 bases). V gave up 2 bases and J gave up 2 bases, with 10 bases separating them. Germline V lookup: CDR1 MNHEY, CDR2 SMNVEV (reference sequence). CDR3 size: 15 residues. CDR3: CASSLDKGPYNEQFF. Written as DNA, the CDR3 is TGTGCCAGCAGTTTAGACAAGGGGCCCTACAATGAGCAGTTCTTC.

The V call is TRBV21-1, the J call TRBJ2-1. TRBV21-1 is designated a pseudogene. This CDR3 is built from 18 residues. The CDR3 region has the DNA TGTGCCAGCAGCTATGGGGTCATACCTTCGCCCTCAAACAATGAGCAGTTCTTC. Protein product: CASSYGVIPSPSNNEQFF.

The rearrangement links TRBV5-1 to TRBJ2-7, with 9 bases matching TRBD2. Trimming at V came to 1 base and at J to 5 bases, leaving 4 bases not matched to a gene. Germline V lookup: CDR1 SGHRS, CDR2 YFSETQ. The CDR3 contains 14 residues. The chain's CDR3 is CASSLIAGVNEQYF. The DNA of the CDR3 is TGCGCCAGCAGCTTGATAGCGGGAGTAAACGAGCAGTACTTC. Drawing the rest from reference TRBV5-1 and TRBJ2-7, the complete variable domain is KAGVTQTPRYLIKTRGQQVTLSCSPISGHRSVSWYQQTPGQGLQFLFEYFSETQRNKGNFPGRFSGRQFSNSRSEMNVSTLELGDSALYLCASSLIAGVNEQYFGPGTRLTVT.

This clone was seen just once. The chain joins TRBV4-3 to TRBJ2-2; D is uncertain. The germline V and J ends were trimmed by 1 base and 6 bases, with 9 bases remaining between them. Germline CDR1 reads LGHNA; CDR2 reads YSLEER. The CDR3 is made up of 14 amino acids. The CDR3 spells CASSQGNEAGELFF. As DNA, the CDR3 is TGCGCCAGCAGCCAAGGGAACGAGGCCGGGGAGCTGTTTTTT.

This rearrangement joins TRBV5-4 to TRBJ1-1; D is perhaps TRBD1 (6 bases). The CDR3 length is 15 residues. CDR1 and CDR2 (germline): SGHNT, YYREEE (reference sequence). V lost 4 bases and J lost 6, with 19 bases in between. Here the CDR3 DNA reads TGTGCCAGCAGCAGAAGACAGGAGGTCGTACCTGAAGCTTTCTTT. This sequence encodes CASSRRQEVVPEAFF.

This rearrangement joins TRBV7-2 to TRBJ2-1, with D unclear. Deletions cut 5 bases from V and 4 bases from J, with 12 bases between. The V gene's germline CDR1 is SGHTA and CDR2 FQGNSA. This CDR3 has 14 residues. Here the CDR3 reads CASSAGFMYNEQFF. CDR3 nucleotide sequence: TGTGCCAGCAGCGCAGGATTCATGTACAATGAGCAGTTCTTC.

The rearrangement links TRBV5-1 to TRBJ2-7; D may match TRBD1 or TRBD2 (6 bases each). Per the germline V gene, CDR1 is SGHRS and CDR2 is YFSETQ. Trimming left V 2 bases short and J 1 base short, with 10 bases between. The length of the CDR3 is 14 residues. Here the CDR3 DNA reads TGCGCCAGCAGCTTCGGGGGCGGGTCCTACGAGCAGTACTTC. This sequence encodes CASSFGGGSYEQYF. Full variable domain (outside the CDR3, taken from reference TRBV5-1 and TRBJ2-7): KAGVTQTPRYLIKTRGQQVTLSCSPISGHRSVSWYQQTPGQGLQFLFEYFSETQRNKGNFPGRFSGRQFSNSRSEMNVSTLELGDSALYLCASSFGGGSYEQYFGPGTRLTVT.

V gene TRBV12-3 or TRBV12-4 combines with J gene TRBJ2-1; D unclear. V was clipped by 5 bases and J by 4 bases, with 3 bases between them. The length of the CDR3 is 11 residues. This CDR3 reads CASSGYNEQFF. DNA of the CDR3: TGTGCCAGCAGTGGGTACAATGAGCAGTTCTTC.

This chain links TRBV20-1 with TRBJ1-1; D is undetermined. This CDR3 region has 11 residues. In germline, CDR1 is DFQATT, CDR2 SNEGSKA (reference sequence). The V end was cut by 5 bases, the J end by 1 base, with 5 bases between. The CDR3 nucleotides are TGCAGTGCTTGGGAGAACACTGAAGCTTTCTTT. Translation gives CSAWENTEAFF.

V usage is TRBV4-1 and J usage is TRBJ1-2; no firm D call. Germline loops: CDR1 MGHRA, CDR2 YSYEKL. V lost 4 bases, J lost 3 bases, and 9 bases lay in between. This CDR3 region has 13 residues. CDR3 DNA sequence: TGCGCCAGCAGCCTCTACGGGGACTATGGCTACACCTTC. It translates to CASSLYGDYGYTF.

This chain uses TRBV7-8 with TRBJ2-7; 7 bases agree with TRBD1. The CDR3 is 14 amino acids. Germline trimming cut 2 bases from V and 3 bases from J; bases unmatched to any gene: 4. CDR1 and CDR2 (germline): SGHVS, FQNEAQ. CDR3 DNA sequence: TGTGCCAGCAGCTTACGCGACAGGGACTACGAGCAGTACTTC. The encoded protein is CASSLRDRDYEQYF. Filled out from reference TRBV7-8 and TRBJ2-7, the complete variable domain reads GAGVSQSPRYKVAKRGQDVALRCDPISGHVSLFWYQQALGQGPEFLTYFQNEAQLDKSGLPSDRFFAERPEGSVSTLKIQRTQQEDSAVYLCASSLRDRDYEQYFGPGTRLTVT.

The rearrangement uses TRBV6-5 and TRBJ2-1; D may be TRBD2 (5 bases). The germline gives CDR1 MNHEY, CDR2 SVGAGI. This CDR3 has 16 residues. Trimming took off 4 bases at V and 4 bases at J, with 17 bases between the two ends. The CDR3 bases are TGTGCCAGCAGTTCAAACCCGACTATTCGATACAATGAGCAGTTCTTC. Translated, it gives CASSSNPTIRYNEQFF.

The V gene is TRBV28, the J gene TRBJ2-6, with D uncertain. V lost 2 bases, J lost 0 bases, and 11 bases lay in between. Germline V gene lookup returns CDR1 MDHEN and CDR2 SYDVKM. The CDR3 is 17 residues long. The CDR3 DNA is TGTGCCAGCAGTTTACATATCAGTAACTCTGGGGCCAACGTCCTGACTTTC. It specifies CASSLHISNSGANVLTF. The whole variable domain, remainder taken from reference TRBV28 and TRBJ2-6, is DVKVTQSSRYLVKRTGEKVFLECVQDMDHENMFWYRQDPGLGLRLIYFSYDVKMKEKGDIPEGYSVSREKKERFSLILESASTNQTSMYLCASSLHISNSGANVLTFGAGSRLTVL.

The chain links TRBV6-5 to TRBJ2-5, with D hard to call. Germline-derived CDR1 and CDR2 are MNHEY and SVGAGI. The CDR3 extends over 11 amino acids. The V and J ends lost 5 bases and 4 bases respectively, with 5 bases between them. CDR3 sequence reads: CASSITETQYF. CDR3 bases: TGTGCCAGCAGTATTACAGAGACCCAGTACTTC.

The chain combines TRBV28 with TRBJ2-2; no firm D call. The CDR3 extends over 17 amino acids. Trimming cost V 1 base and J 5 bases, with 17 bases left between them. Germline assignment: CDR1 MDHEN and CDR2 SYDVKM. The CDR3 is CASSLFPEMVVTGELFF. The CDR3 DNA reads as TGTGCCAGCAGTTTATTTCCGGAGATGGTGGTGACCGGGGAGCTGTTTTTT.